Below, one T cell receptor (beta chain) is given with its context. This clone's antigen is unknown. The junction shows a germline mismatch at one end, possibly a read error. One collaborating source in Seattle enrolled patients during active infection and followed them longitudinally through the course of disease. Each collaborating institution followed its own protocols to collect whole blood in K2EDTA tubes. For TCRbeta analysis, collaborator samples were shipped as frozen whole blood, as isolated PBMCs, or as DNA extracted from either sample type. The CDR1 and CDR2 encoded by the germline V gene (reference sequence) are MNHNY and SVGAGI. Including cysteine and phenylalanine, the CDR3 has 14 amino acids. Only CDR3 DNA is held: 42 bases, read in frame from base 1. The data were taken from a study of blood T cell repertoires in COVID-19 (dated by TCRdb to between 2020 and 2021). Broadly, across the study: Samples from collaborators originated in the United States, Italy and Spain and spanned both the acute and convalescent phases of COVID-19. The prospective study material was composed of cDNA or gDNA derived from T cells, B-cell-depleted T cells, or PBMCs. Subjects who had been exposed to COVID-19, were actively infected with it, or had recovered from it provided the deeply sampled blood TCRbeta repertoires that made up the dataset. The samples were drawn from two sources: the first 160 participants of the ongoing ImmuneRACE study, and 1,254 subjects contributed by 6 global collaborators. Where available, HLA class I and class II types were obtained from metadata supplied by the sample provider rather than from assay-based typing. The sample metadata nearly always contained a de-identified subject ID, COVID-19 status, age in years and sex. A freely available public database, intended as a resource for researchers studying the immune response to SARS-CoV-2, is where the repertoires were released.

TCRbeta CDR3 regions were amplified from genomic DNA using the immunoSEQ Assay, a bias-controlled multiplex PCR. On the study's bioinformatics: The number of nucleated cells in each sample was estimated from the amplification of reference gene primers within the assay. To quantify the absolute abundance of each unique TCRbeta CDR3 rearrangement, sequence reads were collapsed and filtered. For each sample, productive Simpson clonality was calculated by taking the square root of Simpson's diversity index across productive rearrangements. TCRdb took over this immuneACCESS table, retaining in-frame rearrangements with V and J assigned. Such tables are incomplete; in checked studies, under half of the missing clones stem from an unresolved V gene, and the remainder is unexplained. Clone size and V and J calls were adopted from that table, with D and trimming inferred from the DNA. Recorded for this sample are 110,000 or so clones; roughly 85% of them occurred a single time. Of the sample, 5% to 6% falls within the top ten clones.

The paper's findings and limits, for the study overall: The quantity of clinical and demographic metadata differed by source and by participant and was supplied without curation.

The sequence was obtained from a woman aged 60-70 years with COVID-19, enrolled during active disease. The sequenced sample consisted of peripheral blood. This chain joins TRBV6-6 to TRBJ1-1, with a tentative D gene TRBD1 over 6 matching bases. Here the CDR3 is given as CASSQRGDNNEAFF. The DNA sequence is TGTGCCAGCAGCCAACGGGGGGACAACAATGAAGCTTTCTTT.